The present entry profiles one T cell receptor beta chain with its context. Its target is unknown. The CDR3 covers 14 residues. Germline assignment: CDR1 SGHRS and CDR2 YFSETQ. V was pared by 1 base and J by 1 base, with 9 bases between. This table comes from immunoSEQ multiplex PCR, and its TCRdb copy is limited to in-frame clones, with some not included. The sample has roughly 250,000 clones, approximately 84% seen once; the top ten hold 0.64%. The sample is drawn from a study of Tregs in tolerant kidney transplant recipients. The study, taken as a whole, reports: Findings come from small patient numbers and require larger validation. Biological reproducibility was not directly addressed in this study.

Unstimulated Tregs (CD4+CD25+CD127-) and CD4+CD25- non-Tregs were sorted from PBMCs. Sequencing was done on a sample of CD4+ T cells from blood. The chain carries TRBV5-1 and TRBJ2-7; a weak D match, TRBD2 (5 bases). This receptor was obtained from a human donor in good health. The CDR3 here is CASSLRTGSYEQYF. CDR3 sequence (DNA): TGCGCCAGCAGCTTGCGGACGGGGTCCTACGAGCAGTACTTC.